This is a list of T cell receptor beta chains from one sample in a study of T cell clonotyping in hematopoietic cell transplantation. The assay was immunoSEQ multiplex PCR, and TCRdb's table has in-frame clones only and misses some. Among about 41,000 clones, less than 85% were seen once, and the ten largest hold less than 3%. The sequencing used peripheral blood mononuclear cells, collected before stem cell transplant. These receptors were taken from a man between 60 and 75 years old with acute myeloid leukemia. Some clones in this sample may be carry-over from other donors' samples. Both conserved end residues are part of each CDR3. Fields, in order: V gene, J gene, D gene, CDR3 protein. A D gene is named only where the DNA matches it firmly.

v_gene: TRBV7-6; j_gene: TRBJ2-7; d_gene: -; CDR3aa: CASSLGISSYEQYF
v_gene: TRBV2; j_gene: TRBJ1-1; d_gene: TRBD1; CDR3aa: CASSLDRHTEAFF
v_gene: TRBV11-3; j_gene: TRBJ2-7; d_gene: -; CDR3aa: CASSPGLQTYEQYF
v_gene: TRBV7-3; j_gene: TRBJ2-7; d_gene: TRBD2; CDR3aa: CASSGTTSYEQYF
v_gene: TRBV28; j_gene: TRBJ2-2; d_gene: -; CDR3aa: CASSPSQGTNTGELFF
v_gene: TRBV4-1; j_gene: TRBJ1-6; d_gene: TRBD1; CDR3aa: CASSQQGARYSPLHF
v_gene: TRBV28; j_gene: TRBJ1-6; d_gene: -; CDR3aa: CASSFPSGPNSPLHF
v_gene: TRBV30; j_gene: TRBJ2-7; d_gene: TRBD1; CDR3aa: CAWSVAGGGYEQYF
v_gene: TRBV5-6; j_gene: TRBJ2-5; d_gene: -; CDR3aa: CASSLGLTVEETQYF
v_gene: TRBV7-9; j_gene: TRBJ1-3; d_gene: TRBD1; CDR3aa: CATFWGQGRESSGNTIYF
v_gene: TRBV11-2; j_gene: TRBJ1-6; d_gene: -; CDR3aa: CASTQPHDGDSPLHF
v_gene: TRBV6-1; j_gene: TRBJ1-2; d_gene: -; CDR3aa: CASSDMGGGYGYTF
v_gene: TRBV11-2; j_gene: TRBJ2-1; d_gene: -; CDR3aa: CASSLVETRVYNEQFF
v_gene: TRBV5-6; j_gene: TRBJ1-5; d_gene: -; CDR3aa: CASSLEGWDQPQHF
v_gene: TRBV30; j_gene: TRBJ2-7; d_gene: -; CDR3aa: CAWRREESSYEQYF
v_gene: TRBV6-1; j_gene: TRBJ1-6; d_gene: TRBD1; CDR3aa: CASYRDRGRNSPLHF
v_gene: TRBV7-2; j_gene: TRBJ2-5; d_gene: TRBD2; CDR3aa: CASSPSGGALETQYF